Many counts were recorded for the clone carrying this TCR beta chain. A library of TCRbeta sequences, prepared with unique molecular identifiers, was generated. TCRdb ran MiXCR on the PCR reads and lists one entry per CDR3 protein. The sample includes a few hundred thousand distinct CDR3 sequences, approximately 20% of them seen just once. CDR1 and CDR2 (germline): MNHEY, SMNVEV (reference sequence). The CDR3 extends over 15 amino acids. Trimming shortened V by 3 bases and J by 0 bases, and 12 bases separated the two germline ends. This specimen belongs to a study of T-cell reconstitution after alpha-beta-depleted transplantation in children.

The sequenced sample was PBMCs from the stem cell graft donor, obtained from the stem cell graft. The chain employs TRBV27 and TRBJ2-7; D call uncertain. The TCR originated in a human donor who donated a stem cell graft to a child with acute myeloid leukemia. CDR3 region: CASSLARASSYEQYF. The CDR3 nucleotides read TGTGCCAGCAGTTTGGCCCGGGCATCCTCCTACGAGCAGTACTTC.